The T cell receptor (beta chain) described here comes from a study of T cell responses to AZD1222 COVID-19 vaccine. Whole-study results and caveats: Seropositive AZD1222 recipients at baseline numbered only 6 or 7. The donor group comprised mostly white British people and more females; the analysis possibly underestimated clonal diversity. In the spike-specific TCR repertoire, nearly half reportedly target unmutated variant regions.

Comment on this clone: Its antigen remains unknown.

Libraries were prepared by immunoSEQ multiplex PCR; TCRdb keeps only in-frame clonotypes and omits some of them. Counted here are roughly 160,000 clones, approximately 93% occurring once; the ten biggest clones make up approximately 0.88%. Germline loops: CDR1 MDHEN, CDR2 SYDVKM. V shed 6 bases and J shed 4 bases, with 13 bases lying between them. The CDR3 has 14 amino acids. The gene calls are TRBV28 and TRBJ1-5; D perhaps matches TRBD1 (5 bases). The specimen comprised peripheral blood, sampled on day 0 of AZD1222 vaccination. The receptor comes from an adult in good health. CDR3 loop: CASRTGVGNQPQHF. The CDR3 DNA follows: TGTGCCAGCAGAACAGGCGTTGGGAATCAGCCCCAGCATTTT.